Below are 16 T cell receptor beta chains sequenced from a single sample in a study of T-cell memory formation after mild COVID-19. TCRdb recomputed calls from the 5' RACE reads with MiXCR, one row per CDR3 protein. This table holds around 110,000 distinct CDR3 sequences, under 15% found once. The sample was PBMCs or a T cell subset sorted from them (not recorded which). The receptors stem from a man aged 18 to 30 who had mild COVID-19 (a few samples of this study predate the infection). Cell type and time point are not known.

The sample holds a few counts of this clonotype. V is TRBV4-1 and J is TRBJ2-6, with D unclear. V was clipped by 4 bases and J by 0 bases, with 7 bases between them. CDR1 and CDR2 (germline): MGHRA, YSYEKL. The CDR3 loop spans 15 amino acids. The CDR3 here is CASSPAYSGANVLTF. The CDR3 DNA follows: TGCGCCAGCAGCCCCGCCTACTCTGGGGCCAACGTCCTGACTTTC.

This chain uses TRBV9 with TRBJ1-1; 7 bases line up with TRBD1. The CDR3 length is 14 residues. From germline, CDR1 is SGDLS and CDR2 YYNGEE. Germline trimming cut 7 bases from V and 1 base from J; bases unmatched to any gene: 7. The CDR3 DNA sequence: TGTGCCAGCGACCCACAGGGGACGAACACTGAAGCTTTCTTT. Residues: CASDPQGTNTEAFF.

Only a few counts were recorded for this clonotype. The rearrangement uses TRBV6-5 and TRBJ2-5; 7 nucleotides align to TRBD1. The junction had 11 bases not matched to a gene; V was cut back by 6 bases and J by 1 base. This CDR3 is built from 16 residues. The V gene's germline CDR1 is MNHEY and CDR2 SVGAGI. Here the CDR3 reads CASSPWATGAQETQYF. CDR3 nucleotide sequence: TGTGCCAGCAGCCCCTGGGCCACAGGGGCCCAAGAGACCCAGTACTTC.

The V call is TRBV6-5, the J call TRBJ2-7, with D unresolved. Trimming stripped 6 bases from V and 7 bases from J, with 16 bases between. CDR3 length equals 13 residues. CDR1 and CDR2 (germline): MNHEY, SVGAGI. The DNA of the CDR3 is TGTGCCAGCAGCCCACATTCGGACGGGGAGCAGTACTTC. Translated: CASSPHSDGEQYF.

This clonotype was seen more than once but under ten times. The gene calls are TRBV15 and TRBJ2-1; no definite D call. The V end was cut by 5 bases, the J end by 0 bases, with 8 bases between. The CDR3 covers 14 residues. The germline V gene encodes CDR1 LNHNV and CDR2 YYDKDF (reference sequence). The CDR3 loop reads CATSDPSSYNEQFF. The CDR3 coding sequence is TGTGCCACCAGCGACCCGAGCTCCTACAATGAGCAGTTCTTC.

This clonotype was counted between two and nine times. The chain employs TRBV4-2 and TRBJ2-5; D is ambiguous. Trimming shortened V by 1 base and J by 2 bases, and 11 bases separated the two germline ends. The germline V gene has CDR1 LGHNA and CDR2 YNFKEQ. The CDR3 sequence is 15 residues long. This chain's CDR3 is CASSQGEGSQETQYF. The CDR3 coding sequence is TGTGCCAGCAGCCAAGGGGAAGGCAGTCAAGAGACCCAGTACTTC.

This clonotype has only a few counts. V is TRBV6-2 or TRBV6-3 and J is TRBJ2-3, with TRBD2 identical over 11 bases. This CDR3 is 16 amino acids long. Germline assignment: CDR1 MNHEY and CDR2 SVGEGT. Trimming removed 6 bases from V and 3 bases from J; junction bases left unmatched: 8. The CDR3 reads CASSPTSGDGTDTQYF. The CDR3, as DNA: TGTGCCAGCAGCCCGACTAGCGGGGATGGGACAGATACGCAGTATTTT.

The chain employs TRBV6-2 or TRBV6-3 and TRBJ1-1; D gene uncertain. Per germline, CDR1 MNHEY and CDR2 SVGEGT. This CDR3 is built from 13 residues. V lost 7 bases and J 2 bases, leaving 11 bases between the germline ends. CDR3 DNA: TGTGCCAGCATGTGGGAGCCCAACACTGAAGCTTTCTTT. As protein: CASMWEPNTEAFF.

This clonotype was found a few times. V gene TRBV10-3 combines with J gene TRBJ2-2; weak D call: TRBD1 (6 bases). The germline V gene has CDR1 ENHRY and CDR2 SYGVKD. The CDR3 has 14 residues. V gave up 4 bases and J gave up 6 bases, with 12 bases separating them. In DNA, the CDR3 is TGTGCCATCAGTGGGGGGCTGGTCGCCGGGGAGCTGTTTTTT. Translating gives CAISGGLVAGELFF.

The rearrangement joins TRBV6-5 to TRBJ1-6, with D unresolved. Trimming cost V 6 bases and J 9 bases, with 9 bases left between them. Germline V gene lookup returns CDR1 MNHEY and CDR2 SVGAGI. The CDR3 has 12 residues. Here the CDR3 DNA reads TGTGCCAGCAGGCGAGGACGTTCACCCCTCCACTTT. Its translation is CASRRGRSPLHF.

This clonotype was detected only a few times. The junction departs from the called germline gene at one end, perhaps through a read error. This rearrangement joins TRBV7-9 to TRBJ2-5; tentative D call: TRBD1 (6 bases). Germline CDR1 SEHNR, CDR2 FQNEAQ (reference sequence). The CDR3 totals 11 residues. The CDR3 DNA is TGTGCCAGCAGCTCTGATGTGAGGGGGAACTTC. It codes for CASSSDVRGNF. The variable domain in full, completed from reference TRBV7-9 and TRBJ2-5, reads DTGVSQNPRHKITKRGQNVTFRCDPISEHNRLYWYRQTLGQGPEFLTYFQNEAQLEKSRLLSDRFSAERPKGSFSTLEIQRTEQGDSAMYLCASSSDVRGNFGPGTRLLVL.

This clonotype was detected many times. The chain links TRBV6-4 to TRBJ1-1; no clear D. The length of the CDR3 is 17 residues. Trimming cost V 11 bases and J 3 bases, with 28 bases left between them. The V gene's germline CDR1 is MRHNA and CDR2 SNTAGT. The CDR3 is CAASDLRGVLWDTEAFF. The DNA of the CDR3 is TGTGCCGCCTCCGATCTCCGCGGGGTGTTGTGGGACACTGAAGCTTTCTTT.

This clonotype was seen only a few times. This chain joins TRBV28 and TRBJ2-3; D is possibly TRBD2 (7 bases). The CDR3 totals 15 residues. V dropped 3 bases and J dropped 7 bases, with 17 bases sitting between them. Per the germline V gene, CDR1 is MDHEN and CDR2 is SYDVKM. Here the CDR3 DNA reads TGTGCCAGCAGTTTTAGGGGGGGCCATGATAATACGCAGTATTTT. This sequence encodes CASSFRGGHDNTQYF.

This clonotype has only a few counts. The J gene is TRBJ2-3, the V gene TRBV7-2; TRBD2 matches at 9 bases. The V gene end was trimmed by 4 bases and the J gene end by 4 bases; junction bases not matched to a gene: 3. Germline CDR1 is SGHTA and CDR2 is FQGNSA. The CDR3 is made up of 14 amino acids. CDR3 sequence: CASSYLAGSDTQYF. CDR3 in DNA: TGTGCCAGCAGCTACCTAGCGGGGTCAGATACGCAGTATTTT.

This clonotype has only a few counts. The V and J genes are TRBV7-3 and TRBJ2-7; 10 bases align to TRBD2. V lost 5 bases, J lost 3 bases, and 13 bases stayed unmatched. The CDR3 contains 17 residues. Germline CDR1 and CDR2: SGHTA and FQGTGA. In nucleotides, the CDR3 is TGTGCCAGCAGCCCCAAGGCTGGGACTAGCGCCTTCTACGAGCAGTACTTC. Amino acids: CASSPKAGTSAFYEQYF.

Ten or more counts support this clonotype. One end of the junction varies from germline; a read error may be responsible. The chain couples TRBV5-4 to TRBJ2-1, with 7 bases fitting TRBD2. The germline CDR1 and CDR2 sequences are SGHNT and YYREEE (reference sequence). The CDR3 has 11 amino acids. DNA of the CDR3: TGTGCCAGCAGCTTAACTAGCGAAAAGATCTTC. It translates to CASSLTSEKIF.